A single sample is the source of the 10 T cell receptor beta chains below, sequenced in a study of T-cell reconstitution after alpha-beta-depleted transplantation in children. The TCRbeta library incorporated unique molecular identifiers. Via MiXCR, TCRdb re-called the PCR reads, giving one row per CDR3 protein. The table has 200,000 to 250,000 distinct CDR3 sequences, 11% seen once. The input for sequencing was PBMCs, taken before TCRalphabeta/CD19-depleted stem cell transplant. Receptor source: a child less than two years old with acute myeloid leukemia, due to receive a stem cell transplant.

This clonotype was counted at least ten times. This chain connects TRBV5-1 to TRBJ1-6; TRBD1 might be the D (5 bases). Germline-derived CDR1 and CDR2 are SGHRS and YFSETQ. CDR3 length: 15 residues. V gave up 4 bases and J gave up 9 bases, with 17 bases separating them. Here the CDR3 reads CASSPRVLNGSPLHF. As DNA, the CDR3 is TGCGCCAGCAGCCCCAGGGTTTTGAACGGTTCACCCCTCCACTTT.

The V gene is TRBV4-3, the J gene TRBJ2-7, with TRBD1 matching over 8 bases. CDR3 length: 14 residues. Trimming removed 2 bases from V and 6 bases from J; junction bases left unmatched: 6. Germline assignment: CDR1 LGHNA and CDR2 YSLEER. CDR3: CASSQRTGRGEQYF. The CDR3 nucleotides read TGCGCCAGCAGCCAAAGGACAGGGAGAGGCGAGCAGTACTTC.

This clonotype was recorded many times. The CDR3 coding sequence is TGCAGTGCCGGATTTTATGGCTACACCTTC. This translates into CSAGFYGYTF. V is TRBV20-1 and J is TRBJ1-2; D gene unclear. V gave up 6 bases and J gave up 5 bases, with 7 bases separating them. The CDR3 totals 10 residues. Germline V gene sequence: CDR1 DFQATT, CDR2 SNEGSKA (reference sequence).

A remark on this clonotype: A read error may be the cause here, since a much bigger clone is one base away. This chain uses TRBV10-2 with TRBJ2-7; 8 bases match TRBD2. In germline, CDR1 is WSHSY, CDR2 SAAADI. After removal of 6 bases from V and 5 bases from J, the junction contained 15 bases not matched to a gene. This CDR3 is built from 16 residues. The CDR3 DNA is TGCGCCAGCAGCCAATACGTGGCTAGCGGGTCCCACGAGCAGTACTTC. Its protein product is CASSQYVASGSHEQYF.

The chain is built from TRBV27 and TRBJ2-1; 11 positions agree with TRBD2. CDR1 is MNHEY, CDR2 SMNVEV, per germline (reference sequence). The ends lost 5 bases at V and 5 bases at J; junction bases unmatched: 8. The CDR3 consists of 16 residues. Written as DNA, the CDR3 is TGTGCCAGCAGTACCGTACTAGCGGGAGTTGACAATGAGCAGTTCTTC. It translates to CASSTVLAGVDNEQFF.

This clonotype has ten or more counts. CDR3 residues: CASSLGAAIYGYTF. CDR3 in DNA: TGCGCCAGCAGCTTGGGGGCGGCTATCTATGGCTACACCTTC. The genes are TRBV5-1 and TRBJ1-2; the D is unclear. Between the trimmed V and J ends, which lost 0 bases and 4 bases, there was a span of 10 bases. The CDR3 loop spans 14 amino acids. The germline V gene has CDR1 SGHRS and CDR2 YFSETQ.

In its sample, this clonotype was seen many times. The rearrangement links TRBV7-9 to TRBJ1-5, with 8 bases aligning to TRBD1. J lost 0 bases, V lost 5 bases, and 3 bases had no gene match. Germline loops: CDR1 SEHNR, CDR2 FQNEAQ (reference sequence). The CDR3 has 15 residues. In nucleotides, the CDR3 is TGTGCCAGCAGCACGGGACAGGTTAGCAATCAGCCCCAGCATTTT. Translation gives CASSTGQVSNQPQHF.

This sequence joins TRBV2 and TRBJ1-1, with no clear D. Germline V CDR1 and CDR2: SNHLY, FYNNEI. The V gene lost 2 bases and the J gene lost 4 bases, with 14 bases spanning the gap. The CDR3 spans 15 residues. The CDR3 loop is CASSERREGGTEAFF. DNA of the CDR3: TGTGCCAGCAGTGAACGAAGGGAAGGTGGCACTGAAGCTTTCTTT.

This clonotype was recorded many times. The J gene is TRBJ2-2, the V gene TRBV7-8; TRBD2 is a possible D gene (6 bases). CDR1 is SGHVS and CDR2 is FQNEAQ in the germline V gene. V was clipped by 7 bases and J by 0 bases, with 15 bases between them. This CDR3 contains 16 residues. This CDR3 reads CASKNRRGSNTGELFF. The CDR3 nucleotides read TGTGCCAGCAAGAACCGGAGGGGCTCGAACACCGGGGAGCTGTTTTTT.

The table lists this clonotype with many counts. V usage is TRBV10-3 and J usage is TRBJ2-5, with 10 bases that match TRBD2. The V gene's germline CDR1 is ENHRY and CDR2 SYGVKD. With 3 bases clipped from V and 5 bases from J, the junction kept 12 bases outside the gene matches. This CDR3 comprises 17 residues. The CDR3 nucleotides read TGTGCCATCAGTGAAGGAGCGGGAGGGCCCTCGGGGGAGACCCAGTACTTC. It translates to CAISEGAGGPSGETQYF.